At least ten counts were recorded for the clone carrying this T cell receptor beta chain. Its target is unknown. These data are taken from a study of T-cell reconstitution after alpha-beta-depleted transplantation in children. Study conclusions and caveats: The origin of high day-60 TCRbeta diversity in some patients lay in surviving recipient T cells and thymic progenitors. By one year post-transplant, T-cell counts and diversity largely arose from T cells that were newly produced. Reports say that about two months after transplant, the alpha-beta T cells came out of several hundred graft clones that had expanded.

Unique molecular identifiers featured in how the TCRbeta library was prepared. TCRdb reanalysed the PCR reads using MiXCR and keeps one entry per CDR3 protein. The sample gives 700,000 to 950,000 distinct CDR3 sequences, around 15% of which show up once; about 5% is in the top ten. The sample was PBMCs, mostly from graft donor cells, taken 360 days after TCRalphabeta/CD19-depleted stem cell transplant. This TCR came from a male patient aged 5 to 17 who had a stem cell transplant for acute lymphoblastic leukemia, so the T cells may come from the graft donor.

The CDR3 nucleotides are TGTGCCAGCAGCTTTAGCGGGAGTGGGGGAGATACGCAGTATTTT. Protein sequence: CASSFSGSGGDTQYF. The rearrangement uses TRBV11-1 and TRBJ2-3, with 9 bases that match TRBD2. CDR1 and CDR2 from the germline V gene are SGHAT and FQDESV (reference sequence). V lost 3 bases and J lost 5; bases outside the gene matches: 6. The length of the CDR3 is 15 residues.